This TCR beta chain is drawn from a study of blood T cell repertoires in COVID-19 (dated by TCRdb to 2019 to 2021). Notes on the research overall: The collaborator samples originated in the United States, Italy and Spain and spanned the acute and convalescent phases of COVID-19. The material from the prospective study consisted of cDNA or gDNA derived from T cells, B-cell-depleted T cells, or PBMCs. The dataset comprised deeply sampled blood TCRbeta repertoires from subjects exposed to, actively infected with, or recovered from COVID-19. The repertoires were made available in a free public database intended to serve as a resource for research on the immune response to SARS-CoV-2. The samples were drawn from two sources: the first 160 participants of the ongoing ImmuneRACE study, and over 950 subjects contributed by 6 global collaborators. Nearly every sample came with metadata listing a de-identified subject ID, COVID-19 status, age in years and sex. Where available, HLA class I and class II types were obtained from metadata supplied by the sample provider rather than from assay-based typing.

Remarks on this clone: This clone's antigen is unknown. Per-base quality was not reported, and no clone a single base away is much larger than it.

In the prospective study, participants were roughly 18 to 95 years old, resided in about 25 geographic areas of the United States, and were enrolled through a virtual design. Cohort assignment in the prospective study relied on participant-reported clinical history from a screening survey and a study questionnaire. Recovered participants in ImmuneRACE Cohort 3 were defined by two consecutive negative NP/OP PCR tests, clearance by a healthcare professional, or resolution of symptoms. In the prospective study, mobile phlebotomists collected whole blood, serum and a nasopharyngeal or oropharyngeal swab from each participant. Participants in the prospective study had the option to provide additional blood draws and questionnaires over a roughly two-month period. Before DNA extraction, prospective study blood samples were shipped either frozen or at room temperature. CDR1 and CDR2 were assigned from the germline V gene as SGHTA and FQGNSA. The V and J ends are trimmed by 6 bases and 1 base, leaving 10 bases between them. The CDR3 spans 14 residues, from the cysteine through the phenylalanine. The CDR3 DNA has 42 bases and is translated from base 1.

TCRbeta CDR3 regions were amplified from genomic DNA using the immunoSEQ Assay, a bias-controlled multiplex PCR. For the original study's pipeline: The number of nucleated cells in each sample was estimated from the amplification of reference gene primers within the assay. Sequence reads were collapsed and filtered to measure the absolute abundance of every unique TCRbeta CDR3 rearrangement. Productive Simpson clonality was computed per sample as the square root of Simpson's diversity index over productive rearrangements. TCRdb provides this immuneACCESS table in a form limited to in-frame rearrangements. Some clones are lacking; in checked studies, under half of them reflect an unresolved V gene, and why the rest are absent is not known. V and J calls and clone size are as listed in that table; D and trimming were resolved from the DNA. This sample gives about 260,000 clones in total; roughly 83% of them show up just once. The top ten hold around 1.9% of the sample.

Study-level results and caveats: Clinical and demographic metadata were provided uncurated, with the amount varying by source and participant.

The specimen sequenced was PBMCs or T cells enriched from blood (not recorded which). The chain couples TRBV7-2 to TRBJ1-5; possibly the D gene is TRBD1, per 5 matching bases. This receptor was obtained from a woman between 50 and 59 years old who had recovered from COVID-19. The DNA sequence is TGTGCCAGCAGTCAGGGTCTGAGCAATCAGCCCCAGCATTTT. Its translation reads: CASSQGLSNQPQHF.